The TCR beta chain described here comes from a study of early T cells in non-severe SARS-CoV-2 infection. Across the whole study: Sequenced material consisted of bulk RNA (from unsorted whole blood), and chains were unpaired. General study findings and limits: There was a bias toward anti-spike CD8 responses in VDJdb matching, which missed private and CD4 specificities.

This clonotype has a count of ten or more. The antigen is unknown. Germline assignment: CDR1 DFQATT and CDR2 SNEGSKA (reference sequence). The CDR3 runs 17 residues. With V trimmed by 1 base and J by 4 bases, 12 bases remained unmatched. Tagging with unique molecular identifiers was applied to individual cDNA molecules. One entry per CDR3 protein, called by TCRdb with MiXCR from the 5' RACE reads. This table has about 83,000 distinct CDR3 sequences, roughly 13% appearing once. The specimen was whole blood. The source is an adult who was a healthcare worker with PCR-confirmed SARS-CoV-2 infection or an uninfected control (not recorded which). The rearrangement uses TRBV20-1 and TRBJ2-3, with TRBD2 matching over 9 bases. CDR3 bases: TGCAGTGCTAGAGGCCCATTTAGCGGGGGTGGTTCAGATACGCAGTATTTT. Translation: CSARGPFSGGGSDTQYF.